These 10 T cell receptor beta chains came from one sample sequenced in a study of breast tumors, draining lymph nodes, adjacent tissues. Breast cancer patients provided tissue from their axillary draining lymph nodes. Each CDR3 protein gets one entry after TCRdb re-called the multiplex PCR reads with MiXCR. Here the sample spans 190,000 or so distinct CDR3 sequences, roughly 29% being singletons. The sample taken for sequencing was axillary lymph node tissue. These receptors came from a female donor with breast cancer. Some clones in this sample may be carry-over from other donors' samples.

Concerning this clonotype itself: The junction differs from germline at one of its ends, possibly a read error. J is TRBJ1-6 and V is TRBV29-1; 10 bases agree with TRBD1. The CDR3 has 15 amino acids. CDR1 SQVTM and CDR2 ANQGSEA come from the germline V gene. CDR3 protein: CSVKDRGPVDSPLHF. The CDR3 nucleotides are TGCAGCGTTAAAGACAGGGGGCCTGTTGACTCACCCCTCCACTTT.

This clonotype was seen a single time. The junction does not match germline at one end; this may be a read error. This sequence joins TRBV27 and TRBJ1-2, with unresolved D. Per germline, CDR1 MNHEY and CDR2 SMNVEV (reference sequence). The CDR3 runs to 16 residues. The CDR3 loop is CANSLSRRSSNYGYTF. The CDR3 region has the DNA TGTGCCAACAGTTTAAGCCGACGGAGCTCTAACTATGGCTACACCTTC.

This clonotype was observed a few times. A much bigger clone sits one base away, suggesting this may be a read error. The rearrangement uses TRBV7-2 and TRBJ1-2; TRBD1 might be the D (6 bases). CDR3 length: 15 residues. Per germline, CDR1 SGHTA and CDR2 FQGNSA. CDR3 sequence: CASSLATQGSYGYPF. The CDR3 region has the DNA TGTGCCAGCAGCTTAGCGACGCAGGGGAGCTATGGCTACCCCTTC.

The chain links TRBV24-1 to TRBJ1-4; TRBD1 aligns across 7 bases. Germline values: CDR1 KGHDR, CDR2 SFDVKD. The CDR3 is 16 residues long. The V segment lost 9 bases and the J segment 1 base; nucleotides outside the gene matches: 10. The CDR3 here is CATEDQGEETNEKLFF. The CDR3 DNA sequence: TGTGCCACCGAAGACCAGGGGGAAGAAACTAATGAAAAACTGTTTTTT.

This clonotype was detected ten times or more. The chain recombines TRBV12-3 or TRBV12-4 with TRBJ2-7; 10 nucleotides match TRBD1. The CDR3 spans 14 residues. V dropped 6 bases and J dropped 6; count of bases not matched to a gene: 8. For the CDR3, the DNA is TGTGCCAGCAGCCGGGACAGGGGATTTTCCGAGCAGTACTTC. Translation gives CASSRDRGFSEQYF.

This clonotype was seen repeatedly, ten times or more. The V call is TRBV28, the J call TRBJ2-3, with TRBD2 matching 14 bases. Germline CDR1 reads MDHEN; CDR2 reads SYDVKM. The CDR3 totals 16 residues. The V segment lost 5 bases and the J segment 6 bases; nucleotides outside the gene matches: 7. The DNA for the CDR3 is TGTGCCAGCAGTGATCCGGGACTAGCGGGAGTCGATACGCAGTATTTT. Its translation is CASSDPGLAGVDTQYF.

The table lists this clonotype with many counts. V usage is TRBV7-2 and J usage is TRBJ1-5, with D maybe TRBD1 (6 bases). Trimming removed 1 base at V and 2 bases at J, with 9 bases between. The CDR3 is made up of 15 amino acids. Germline V gives CDR1 SGHTA, CDR2 FQGNSA. The DNA of the CDR3 is TGTGCCAGCAGCTTAGGCAGGGGAGGCAATCAGCCCCAGCATTTT. This translates into CASSLGRGGNQPQHF.

This clonotype came up many times. CDR3 in DNA: TGTGCCAGCAGCCAAGAGCGGAAATACTCTGGGGCCAACGTCCTGACTTTC. It is translated as CASSQERKYSGANVLTF. This rearrangement joins TRBV4-2 to TRBJ2-6; the D is unclear. The V gene's germline CDR1 is LGHNA and CDR2 YNFKEQ. The CDR3 runs 17 residues. Between the trimmed V and J ends, which lost 0 bases and 0 bases, there was a span of 9 bases.

The rearrangement joins TRBV28 to TRBJ2-7; TRBD1 is a possible D gene (6 bases). This CDR3 is built from 12 residues. Germline CDR1 MDHEN, CDR2 SYDVKM. Trimming took off 7 bases at V and 4 bases at J, with 11 bases between the two ends. CDR3 coding DNA: TGTGCCAGCAAGGACAGCCCTTACGAGCAGTACTTC. Encoded protein: CASKDSPYEQYF.

This clonotype came up many times. The chain is built from TRBV19 and TRBJ2-6; 8 positions match TRBD1. CDR1 is LNHDA and CDR2 is SQIVND in the germline V gene (reference sequence). The CDR3 sequence is 17 residues long. Trimming removed 3 bases from V and 3 bases from J; junction bases left unmatched: 7. The CDR3 reads CASSIGQGAYGANVLTF. DNA for the CDR3: TGTGCCAGTAGTATTGGTCAGGGGGCTTATGGGGCCAACGTCCTGACTTTC.